The sequence of this TCR beta chain was determined in a study of read filtering for tumor transcriptome and immune sequencing. Germline V gives CDR1 SGHRS, CDR2 YFSETQ. CDR3 length equals 11 residues. The V and J ends lost 5 bases and 1 base respectively, with 3 bases between them. This library used 300 to 500 ng RNA and molecular barcoded adaptors spanning alpha/delta and beta/gamma chains. TCRdb called the reads again in MiXCR, with one record for every CDR3 protein. The sample has more than 30,000 distinct CDR3 sequences, less than 20% seen once. This clonotype has at least ten counts. Sequencing input: a population of CD138-negative cells sorted from bone marrow. The chain carries TRBV5-1 and TRBJ1-1; no definite D call. This TCR derives from a donor over 35 with multiple myeloma. The CDR3 spells CASRENTEAFF. The CDR3 bases are TGCGCCAGCAGGGAGAACACTGAAGCTTTCTTT.